Reported below is one T cell receptor beta chain. A much larger clone lies one base from this, so it may be a read error. Germline CDR1 reads ENHRY; CDR2 reads SYGVKD. This CDR3 has 15 amino acids. TCRdb analysed the 5' RACE reads with MiXCR anew, one entry per CDR3 protein. The sample has around 1.7 million distinct CDR3 sequences; around a third are singletons. This entry is derived from a study of identical twins. This TCR came from a newborn girl in good health. Material for sequencing was cord blood. The chain combines TRBV10-3 with TRBJ2-5; D ambiguous. The better agreement between TRBJ2-7 and the DNA end casts doubt on the J call. CDR3 DNA: TGTGCCATCAGTGAGGTCGCGACTCACACCTACGAGCAGTACTTC. It codes for CAISEVATHTYEQYF.